The entry that follows covers one TCR beta chain sequence. Generated by immunoSEQ multiplex PCR, the TCRdb table keeps only in-frame clones and is missing some. The sample yields about 200,000 clones, about 86% seen once. This specimen comes from a study of blood T cell repertoires in COVID-19. Study-wide background: Sites across the United States, Italy and Spain contributed samples from acute and convalescent COVID-19.

V trimming: 6 bases; J trimming: 7 bases; junction bases outside the gene matches: 3. The CDR3 runs to 13 residues. Germline assignment: CDR1 MNHNS and CDR2 SASEGT. The V call is TRBV6-1, the J call TRBJ1-5; 10 nucleotides line up with TRBD1. The sequenced material came from peripheral blood. This clonotype was sampled from a woman between 70 and 85 years old with acute or convalescent COVID-19. CDR3 nucleotide sequence: TGTGCCAGCAGCGACAGGGGGCGACAGCCCCAGCATTTT. Protein: CASSDRGRQPQHF.